Given below is one TCR beta chain in context. The study drew participants aged about 18 to 95 years from some 25 US areas. Assignment of participants to cohorts was predicated upon participant-reported clinical history. A COVID-19 case had been met by exposed participants during the 2 weeks before study entry. These data come from a study of blood T cell repertoires in COVID-19. CDR1 is KGHSH and CDR2 is LQKENI in the germline V gene. Trimming removed 6 bases from V and 8 bases from J, with 8 bases in between. The CDR3 spans 11 residues. The data were produced by immunoSEQ multiplex PCR, yet TCRdb's version contains in-frame clones alone and is incomplete. The sample lists under 450,000 clones, 91% occurring once.

Sequenced: PBMCs or T cells enriched from blood (not recorded which). This TCR was sampled from a woman in her thirties or forties who had been exposed to COVID-19. The rearrangement uses TRBV18 and TRBJ2-1; D not resolved. The CDR3 DNA follows: TGTGCCAGCTCCTTTCCGGATGAGCAGTTCTTC. Protein sequence: CASSFPDEQFF.